These 4 T cell receptor beta chains originate from one sample sequenced in a study of OX40 agonist ivuxolimab in advanced cancers. The repertoire was sequenced with immunoSEQ multiplex PCR; TCRdb's copy has only in-frame clones and lacks some. The data contain about 45,000 clones, 70% to 85% of them singletons. The starting material was CD4+ or CD8+ T cells sorted from blood, obtained in a trial of the OX40 agonist ivuxolimab. These receptors all come from an adult with an advanced solid tumor such as melanoma, head and neck, liver or kidney cancer.

This clone was seen just once. V is TRBV6-1 and J is TRBJ1-2; 11 bases line up with TRBD1. This CDR3 region has 18 residues. Germline V lookup: CDR1 MNHNS, CDR2 SASEGT. J lost 4 bases, V lost 0 bases, and 10 bases had no gene match. Here the CDR3 reads CASSEAPGQGVSGYGYTF. The CDR3 nucleotides read TGTGCCAGCAGTGAAGCGCCGGGACAGGGGGTGAGCGGCTATGGCTACACCTTC.

This clone was detected once. One junction end disagrees with the germline gene, perhaps due to a read error. J is TRBJ1-2 and V is TRBV6-1, with D hard to call. Germline V CDR1 and CDR2: MNHNS, SASEGT. This CDR3 region has 18 residues. CDR3 sequence reads: CAISGKDTRKDGNYGYTF. The CDR3, as DNA: TGTGCCATCAGTGGAAAAGACACACGGAAGGACGGGAACTATGGCTACACCTTC.

CDR3 DNA: TGTGCCATCAGTGAGTCGAAGGAGGCTTCCTACGAGCAGTACTTC. Its translation: CAISESKEASYEQYF. The chain is built from TRBV10-3 and TRBJ2-7; D may be TRBD2 (5 bases). The germline CDR1 and CDR2 sequences are ENHRY and SYGVKD. The ends were cut back, 0 bases at V and 1 base at J, with 10 bases in the middle. The length of the CDR3 is 15 residues.

The chain employs TRBV2 and TRBJ1-5; 8 nucleotides match TRBD1. Per germline, CDR1 SNHLY and CDR2 FYNNEI. The CDR3 length is 14 residues. J gave up 7 bases and V 7 bases, and 9 bases lay outside the gene matches. The CDR3, as DNA: TGTGCCAGCAACCTCGACAGGGGAGAGCAGCCCCAGCATTTT. Its protein product is CASNLDRGEQPQHF.